A selection of T cell receptor beta chains follows, all from one sample in a study of T cell responses to AZD1222 COVID-19 vaccine. Only in-frame clones appear in the TCRdb table, and some are missing; sequencing was by immunoSEQ multiplex PCR. The sample shows about 120,000 clones, about 86% of them seen only once. The sequenced sample was peripheral blood, obtained 28 days after the second AZD1222 dose. These receptors were taken from an adult who received the AZD1222 COVID-19 vaccine. Both conserved end residues are part of each CDR3. A D gene is named only where the DNA matches it firmly. The listing skips clone size in some rows; elsewhere it reads once, few, many or a size class.

D,V,size,J,CDR3,DNA
-,TRBV7-8,-,TRBJ1-1,CASSFGRGYAFF,TGTGCCAGCAGCTTCGGGAGGGGTTACGCTTTCTTT
-,TRBV19,once,TRBJ1-4,CASSRDMYEKLFF,TGTGCCAGTTCCCGGGACATGTATGAAAAACTGTTTTTT
-,TRBV5-1,-,TRBJ1-2,CASSLTGSDGYTF,TGCGCCAGCAGCTTGACAGGGTCGGATGGCTACACCTTC
-,TRBV2,once,TRBJ1-2,CASSERYGYTF,TGTGCCAGCAGTGAAAGATATGGCTACACCTTC
-,TRBV4-3,once,TRBJ2-2,CASSLRPGELFF,TGCGCCAGCAGCCTCCGTCCCGGGGAGCTGTTTTTT
-,TRBV19,-,TRBJ1-2,CACSIQARLNYGYTF,TGTGCCTGTAGTATACAGGCCCGACTTAACTATGGCTACACCTTC
-,TRBV10-1,-,TRBJ1-3,CASSEQGTGNTIYF,TGCGCCAGCAGTGAGCAGGGAACTGGAAACACCATATATTTT
-,TRBV10-3,-,TRBJ1-2,CAISESTVLENYGYTF,TGTGCCATCAGTGAGTCGACGGTACTAGAAAACTATGGCTACACCTTC
-,TRBV18,-,TRBJ2-1,CASSPGRNNEQFF,TGTGCCAGCTCACCGGGGCGGAACAATGAGCAGTTCTTC
-,TRBV4-1,once,TRBJ2-3,CASSQYGIPSTDTQYF,TGCGCCAGCAGCCAGTATGGGATTCCCAGCACAGATACGCAGTATTTT
TRBD2,TRBV19,once,TRBJ2-1,CASRDQGLAVYNEQFF,TGTGCCAGTAGGGACCAGGGACTAGCGGTCTACAATGAGCAGTTCTTC
-,TRBV2,-,TRBJ2-4,CASNLQNIQYF,TGTGCCAGCAACCTCCAAAACATTCAGTACTTC
TRBD1,TRBV12-5,-,TRBJ1-1,CASGLGTGGWTEAFF,TGTGCTAGTGGTTTAGGAACAGGGGGCTGGACTGAAGCTTTCTTT
TRBD2,TRBV15,-,TRBJ2-1,CATSRESSGRSYNEQFF,TGTGCCACCAGCAGGGAATCTAGCGGGAGGTCGTACAATGAGCAGTTCTTC
-,TRBV6-1,once,TRBJ1-5,CASSEWGSHSNQPQHF,TGTGCCAGCAGTGAATGGGGGAGTCATAGCAATCAGCCCCAGCATTTT
-,TRBV7-9,-,TRBJ1-5,CASSSGQSNQPQHF,TGTGCCAGCAGCTCAGGACAGAGCAATCAGCCCCAGCATTTT
-,TRBV6-5,-,TRBJ2-7,CASSYGESGEQYF,TGTGCCAGCAGTTACGGGGAGTCGGGGGAGCAGTACTTC
TRBD1,TRBV5-1,-,TRBJ2-3,CASSLNTGGVGVYTDTQYF,TGCGCCAGCAGCTTGAATACAGGGGGCGTCGGGGTTTACACAGATACGCAGTATTTT
-,TRBV2,-,TRBJ1-6,CASNKDRSPLHF,TGTGCCAGCAACAAGGATCGGTCACCCCTCCACTTT
-,TRBV9,-,TRBJ2-6,CASSSDRQANVLTF,TGTGCCAGCAGCTCAGACCGACAGGCCAACGTCCTGACTTTC
TRBD1,TRBV29-1,-,TRBJ2-7,CSVTRAGTGAYEQYF,TGCAGCGTTACCCGGGCAGGGACAGGAGCCTACGAGCAGTACTTC
-,TRBV3-1/TRBV3-2,-,TRBJ2-7,CASSLGEGAFYEQYF,TGTGCCAGCAGCCTGGGGGAGGGGGCTTTTTACGAGCAGTACTTC
TRBD1,TRBV4-3,-,TRBJ2-7,CASSQDRQGYEQYF,TGCGCCAGCAGCCAAGATCGACAGGGCTACGAGCAGTACTTC
-,TRBV7-6,once,TRBJ2-7,CASSLVVGPLYEQYF,TGTGCCAGCAGCTTAGTCGTGGGACCCCTGTACGAGCAGTACTTC
-,TRBV28,-,TRBJ2-7,CASKDYEQYF,TGTGCCAGCAAAGACTACGAGCAGTACTTC
-,TRBV7-9,-,TRBJ1-2,CASSLIRRGRHPNYGYTF,TGTGCCAGCAGCTTAATTCGTCGGGGGAGACATCCTAACTATGGCTACACCTTC
-,TRBV19,-,TRBJ2-7,CASSLRTGTNYEQYF,TGTGCCAGTAGTCTACGGACAGGGACTAACTACGAGCAGTACTTC
-,TRBV28,-,TRBJ1-1,CASSLISPLRENTEAFF,TGTGCCAGCAGTTTAATTTCCCCCTTAAGGGAGAACACTGAAGCTTTCTTT
TRBD1,TRBV5-1,-,TRBJ1-5,CASSSGQSNQPQHF,TGCGCCAGCAGCTCGGGACAGAGCAATCAGCCCCAGCATTTT
-,TRBV7-2,-,TRBJ1-2,CASQADPAGRYTF,TGTGCCAGCCAAGCCGATCCGGCAGGACGCTACACCTTC
-,TRBV9,-,TRBJ2-2,CARSPRPGANTGELFF,TGTGCCCGCAGCCCCCGACCGGGGGCGAACACCGGGGAGCTGTTTTTT
TRBD1,TRBV3-1/TRBV3-2,-,TRBJ1-1,CASGQGGSSTEAFF,TGTGCCAGCGGACAGGGTGGGTCGAGCACTGAAGCTTTCTTT
-,TRBV28,-,TRBJ1-5,CASMFGGRGNQPQHF,TGTGCCAGCATGTTTGGCGGACGGGGCAATCAGCCCCAGCATTTT
TRBD1,TRBV18,-,TRBJ1-1,CASSSDRDTEAFF,TGTGCCAGCTCTTCAGACAGGGACACTGAAGCTTTCTTT
-,TRBV19,once,TRBJ1-5,CASRKTIGVNNQPQHF,TGTGCCAGTAGGAAAACTATCGGGGTAAACAATCAGCCCCAGCATTTT
TRBD2,TRBV12-3/TRBV12-4,-,TRBJ2-1,CASSPGLVVEQFF,TGTGCCAGCAGTCCGGGACTAGTAGTTGAGCAGTTCTTC
-,TRBV7-8,-,TRBJ2-3,CASSPRTDTQYF,TGTGCCAGCAGCCCGCGCACAGATACGCAGTATTTT
-,TRBV5-5,once,TRBJ1-6,CASSLVGGDGTYNSPLHF,TGTGCCAGCAGCTTGGTGGGGGGAGACGGGACCTATAATTCACCCCTCCACTTT
-,TRBV19,-,TRBJ1-5,CASAFWGVGQPQHF,TGTGCCAGTGCTTTTTGGGGTGTGGGTCAGCCCCAGCATTTT
TRBD1,TRBV30,-,TRBJ2-5,CAWGSGGEETQYF,TGTGCCTGGGGATCAGGGGGCGAAGAGACCCAGTACTTC